These 5 T cell receptor beta chains were sequenced from one sample in a study of T cell responses to AZD1222 COVID-19 vaccine (dated by TCRdb to about 2021). The sample's time point label is to be understood as: baseline before first vaccination. The protocol used for the library was the immunoSEQ multiplex PCR assay. TCRdb obtained this table from immuneACCESS and retained in-frame rearrangements with V and J assigned. These tables miss some clones; where compared with another copy, unresolved V genes account for less than half of the shortfall, and the remainder is unexplained. The sample table contains about 140,000 clones; only one count was recorded for around 89% of them. The ten top clones hold around 5% of the sample. This specimen was peripheral blood, taken on day 0 of AZD1222 vaccination. The receptors shown here come from an adult in good health.

The chain recombines TRBV27 with TRBJ1-3; possible D gene TRBD1, 6 bases. There are 16 residues in the CDR3. CDR1 is MNHEY, CDR2 SMNVEV, per germline (reference sequence). V gave up 6 bases and J gave up 0 bases, with 15 bases separating them. The CDR3, as DNA: TGTGCCAGCAGCCCCGACAGGTCCTTCTCTGGAAACACCATATATTTT. This gives the protein CASSPDRSFSGNTIYF.

The chain joins TRBV15 to TRBJ1-1; no firm D call. Germline V gene sequence: CDR1 LNHNV, CDR2 YYDKDF (reference sequence). The CDR3 runs 11 residues. Trimming took off 4 bases at V and 3 bases at J, with 3 bases between the two ends. CDR3 nucleotides: TGTGCCACCAGCACGGACACTGAAGCTTTCTTT. As protein: CATSTDTEAFF.

The rearrangement joins TRBV6-5 to TRBJ1-2, with D unclear. The CDR3 is 15 amino acids. Germline CDR1 reads MNHEY; CDR2 reads SVGAGI. V gave up 6 bases and J gave up 2 bases, with 16 bases separating them. The CDR3 region has the DNA TGTGCCAGCAGCACCCCCCGTGACCCGAACTATGGCTACACCTTC. This codes for CASSTPRDPNYGYTF.

The chain joins TRBV4-2 to TRBJ1-6; D remains unclear. This CDR3 region has 13 residues. The V end lost 4 bases, the J end lost 10 bases, and 11 bases lay between the germline ends. The germline V gene encodes CDR1 LGHNA and CDR2 YNFKEQ. As DNA, the CDR3 is TGTGCCAGCAGCCGGGCTGAGGTGTCACCCCTCCACTTT. Its protein is CASSRAEVSPLHF.

The rearrangement links TRBV7-2 to TRBJ2-7; 14 bases map to TRBD2. The CDR3 totals 16 residues. Germline CDR1 and CDR2: SGHTA and FQGNSA. V dropped 4 bases and J dropped 5; count of bases not matched to a gene: 7. The CDR3 DNA follows: TGTGCCAGCAGCTCTAGACTAGCGGGGGGGCGGAACGAGCAGTACTTC. Encoded protein: CASSSRLAGGRNEQYF.